Each of the 12 T cell receptor beta chains below was sequenced from the same sample in a study of regulatory T cells in long-lasting Graves disease. Time point here: newly diagnosed GD, antithyroid drugs for less than 3 months. Researchers made the TCR library from RNA that was extracted from PBMCs. Building of the TCR beta libraries involved iRepertoire HTBI primers and Arm-PCR of CDR3 regions. In TCRdb, the multiplex PCR reads were re-called with MiXCR into one record per CDR3 protein. This table has around 400,000 distinct CDR3 sequences, around 16% appearing once. The same specimen was also included in a second study, on T cells in Graves' hyperthyroidism and ophthalmopathy.

The source material was peripheral blood mononuclear cells (PBMCs), sampled at new diagnosis, from a patient treated with antithyroid drugs. The receptors originated from a woman aged 40 to 50 with Graves disease.

This clonotype was seen ten or more times. The CDR3 here is CSASRTSASTDTQYF. DNA for the CDR3: TGCAGTGCTAGCCGGACTAGCGCTAGCACAGATACGCAGTATTTT. V gene TRBV20-1 combines with J gene TRBJ2-3, with TRBD2 matching 9 bases. This CDR3 has 15 residues. In germline, CDR1 is DFQATT, CDR2 SNEGSKA (reference sequence). Trimming at V came to 3 bases and at J to 0 bases, leaving 4 bases not matched to a gene.

Remarks on this clonotype: This may come from a read error, since a much larger clone is one base off. The chain has TRBV3-1 and TRBJ2-7; 7 bases are a match to TRBD2. There are 15 residues in the CDR3. In germline, CDR1 is LGHDT, CDR2 YNNKEL (reference sequence). V dropped 1 base and J dropped 5; count of bases not matched to a gene: 8. Here the CDR3 DNA reads TGTGCCAGCAGCCAAGGCGGAGGTCTAGCGGACGAGCAGTACTTC. Its protein is CASSQGGGLADEQYF.

The V and J genes are TRBV7-3 and TRBJ2-1; the D gene is possibly TRBD2 (5 bases). The CDR3 covers 15 residues. Germline lookup yields CDR1 SGHTA and CDR2 FQGTGA. The V and J ends lost 5 bases and 5 bases respectively, with 16 bases between them. CDR3 in amino acids: CASSPNAGRHNEQFF. The CDR3 bases are TGTGCCAGCAGCCCAAACGCGGGTCGACACAATGAGCAGTTCTTC.

This clonotype was seen many times. V is TRBV5-5 and J is TRBJ2-3; D is perhaps TRBD2 (7 bases). Germline V CDR1 and CDR2: SGHKS, YYEKEE (reference sequence). V was clipped by 3 bases and J by 1 base, with 15 bases between them. The CDR3 is 16 residues long. CDR3 in DNA: TGTGCCAGCAGCTCCCTAGGAGGGGGGGGCACAGATACGCAGTATTTT. Amino acids: CASSSLGGGGTDTQYF.

This clonotype showed up many times. The chain joins TRBV3-1 to TRBJ2-1; 7 bases are shared with TRBD2. Germline-derived CDR1 and CDR2 are LGHDT and YNNKEL (reference sequence). With 4 bases clipped from V and 2 bases from J, the junction kept 8 bases outside the gene matches. CDR3 size: 16 residues. CDR3: CASSPQGGTTYNEQFF. CDR3 sequence (DNA): TGTGCCAGCAGCCCCCAGGGCGGGACTACCTACAATGAGCAGTTCTTC.

The J gene is TRBJ1-4, the V gene TRBV20-1; maybe TRBD1 (6 bases). The ends were cut back, 5 bases at V and 2 bases at J, with 15 bases in the middle. Germline assignment: CDR1 DFQATT and CDR2 SNEGSKA (reference sequence). The CDR3 consists of 15 residues. Written as DNA, the CDR3 is TGCAGTGCTCCTTGGCAGGGGATGACTAATGAAAAACTGTTTTTT. Its protein is CSAPWQGMTNEKLFF.

This clonotype was detected only a few times. The chain couples TRBV7-6 to TRBJ2-5; D may correspond to TRBD1 or TRBD2 (5 bases each). CDR3 length equals 15 residues. V lost 2 bases and J lost 1, with 11 bases in between. CDR1 and CDR2 from the germline V gene are SGHVS and FNYEAQ. The CDR3: CASSLLRGPQETQYF. The CDR3 DNA sequence: TGTGCCAGCAGCTTATTACGGGGCCCCCAAGAGACCCAGTACTTC.

This clonotype was seen ten or more times. CDR3 amino acids: CASSKWDRSASEAFF. CDR3 DNA sequence: TGTGCCAGCAGCAAATGGGACAGATCGGCCTCTGAAGCTTTCTTT. The chain carries TRBV11-2 and TRBJ1-1; 7 bases map to TRBD1. With 5 bases clipped from V and 6 bases from J, the junction kept 12 bases outside the gene matches. The CDR3 sequence is 15 residues long. The germline CDR1 and CDR2 sequences are SGHAT and FQNNGV. The full variable domain, rest sourced from reference TRBV11-2 and TRBJ1-1, is EAGVAQSPRYKIIEKRQSVAFWCNPISGHATLYWYQQILGQGPKLLIQFQNNGVVDDSQLPKDRFSAERLKGVDSTLKIQPAKLEDSAVYLCASSKWDRSASEAFFGQGTRLTVV.

As regards this clonotype: A much larger clone differs from this one at a single base, so this may be a read error. V is TRBV12-3 or TRBV12-4 and J is TRBJ1-5; D is perhaps TRBD1 (6 bases). This CDR3 comprises 16 residues. V lost 5 bases and J 6 bases, leaving 20 bases between the germline ends. The CDR3 coding sequence is TGTGCCAGCAGTCCAGCCGGGAAAGGGGGAACTCAGCCCCAGCATTTT. This sequence encodes CASSPAGKGGTQPQHF.

This clonotype was seen many times. V usage is TRBV6-2 or TRBV6-3 and J usage is TRBJ2-3, with TRBD2 matching 12 bases. The junction had 3 bases not matched to a gene; V was cut back by 1 base and J by 4 bases. Looked up from germline, CDR1 is MNHEY and CDR2 is SVGEGT. The CDR3 length is 16 residues. Written as DNA, the CDR3 is TGTGCCAGCAGTTACTTGCTAGCGGGAGGGCCAGATACGCAGTATTTT. The encoded protein is CASSYLLAGGPDTQYF.

This chain uses TRBV29-1 with TRBJ2-7; TRBD1 matches 8 bases. Germline CDR1 and CDR2: SQVTM and ANQGSEA. The CDR3 extends over 15 amino acids. V lost 2 bases to trimming and J lost 3 bases; unmatched junction nucleotides: 9. CDR3 region: CSVETRGTGLYEQYF. The CDR3 nucleotides read TGCAGCGTTGAAACAAGGGGGACAGGACTCTACGAGCAGTACTTC.

This clonotype came up a few times. The rearrangement joins TRBV7-9 to TRBJ2-7; the D gene is possibly TRBD1 (6 bases). The CDR3 runs 14 residues. V dropped 5 bases and J dropped 3 bases, with 14 bases sitting between them. Germline values: CDR1 SEHNR, CDR2 FQNEAQ (reference sequence). This CDR3 reads CASSTPLDSYEQYF. For the CDR3, the DNA is TGTGCCAGCAGCACCCCTTTGGACAGCTACGAGCAGTACTTC.